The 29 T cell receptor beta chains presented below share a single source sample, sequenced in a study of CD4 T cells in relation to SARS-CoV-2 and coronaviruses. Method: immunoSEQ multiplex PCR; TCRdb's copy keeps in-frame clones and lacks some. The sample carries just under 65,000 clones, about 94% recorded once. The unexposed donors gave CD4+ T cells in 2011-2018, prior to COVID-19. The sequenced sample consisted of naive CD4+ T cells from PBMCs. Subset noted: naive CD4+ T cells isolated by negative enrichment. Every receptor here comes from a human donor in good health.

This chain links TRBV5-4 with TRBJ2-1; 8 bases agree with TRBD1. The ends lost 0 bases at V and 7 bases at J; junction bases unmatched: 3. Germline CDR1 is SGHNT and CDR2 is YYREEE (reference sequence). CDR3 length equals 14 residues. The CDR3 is CASSLADRVNEQFF. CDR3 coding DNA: TGTGCCAGCAGCTTGGCGGACAGGGTAAATGAGCAGTTCTTC.

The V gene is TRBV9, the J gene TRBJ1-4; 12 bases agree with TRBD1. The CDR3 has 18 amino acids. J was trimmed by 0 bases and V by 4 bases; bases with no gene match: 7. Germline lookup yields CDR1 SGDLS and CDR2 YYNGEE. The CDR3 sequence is CASSKRDRGRATNEKLFF. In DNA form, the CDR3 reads TGTGCCAGCAGCAAACGGGACAGGGGGCGTGCAACTAATGAAAAACTGTTTTTT.

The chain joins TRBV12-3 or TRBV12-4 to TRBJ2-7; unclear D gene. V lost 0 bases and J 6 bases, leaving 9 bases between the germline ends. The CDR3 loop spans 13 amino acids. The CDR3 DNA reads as TGTGCCAGCAGTTTAGCGGGTGGTGGCGAGCAGTACTTC. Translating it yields CASSLAGGGEQYF.

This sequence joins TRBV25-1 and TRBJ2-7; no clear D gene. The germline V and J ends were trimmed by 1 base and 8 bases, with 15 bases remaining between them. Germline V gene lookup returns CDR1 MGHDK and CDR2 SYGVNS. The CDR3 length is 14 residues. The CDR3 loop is CASSEWNGRQKQYF. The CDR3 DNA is TGTGCCAGCAGTGAATGGAACGGCCGTCAGAAGCAGTACTTC.

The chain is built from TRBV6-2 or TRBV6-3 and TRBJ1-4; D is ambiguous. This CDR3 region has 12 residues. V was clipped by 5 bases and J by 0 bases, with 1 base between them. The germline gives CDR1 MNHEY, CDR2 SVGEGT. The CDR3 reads CASSATNEKLFF. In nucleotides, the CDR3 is TGTGCCAGCAGTGCAACTAATGAAAAACTGTTTTTT.

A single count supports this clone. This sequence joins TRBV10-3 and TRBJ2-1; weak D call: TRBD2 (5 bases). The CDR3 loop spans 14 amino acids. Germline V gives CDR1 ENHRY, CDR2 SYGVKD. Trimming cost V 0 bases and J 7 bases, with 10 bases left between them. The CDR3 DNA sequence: TGTGCCATCAGTGAGTCGGCGGGTTTGAATGAGCAGTTCTTC. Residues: CAISESAGLNEQFF.

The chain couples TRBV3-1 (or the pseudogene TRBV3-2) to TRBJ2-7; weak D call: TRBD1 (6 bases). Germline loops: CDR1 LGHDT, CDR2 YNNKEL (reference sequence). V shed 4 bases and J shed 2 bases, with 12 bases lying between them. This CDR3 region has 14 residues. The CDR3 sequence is CASSPRDTTYEQYF. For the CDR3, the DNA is TGTGCCAGCAGCCCCCGGGACACTACCTACGAGCAGTACTTC.

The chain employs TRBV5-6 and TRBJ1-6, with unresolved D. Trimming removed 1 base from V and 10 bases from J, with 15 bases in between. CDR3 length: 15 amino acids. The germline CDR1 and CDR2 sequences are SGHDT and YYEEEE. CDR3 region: CASSLRARGSSPLHF. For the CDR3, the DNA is TGTGCCAGCAGCTTGCGGGCTAGAGGGTCATCACCCCTCCACTTT. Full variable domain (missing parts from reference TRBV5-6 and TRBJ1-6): DAGVTQSPTHLIKTRGQQVTLRCSPKSGHDTVSWYQQALGQGPQFIFQYYEEEERQRGNFPDRFSGHQFPNYSSELNVNALLLGDSALYLCASSLRARGSSPLHFGNGTRLTVT.

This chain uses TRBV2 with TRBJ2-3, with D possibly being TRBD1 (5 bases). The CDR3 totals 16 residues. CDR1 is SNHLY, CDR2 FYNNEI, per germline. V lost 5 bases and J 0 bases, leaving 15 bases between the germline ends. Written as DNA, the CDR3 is TGTGCCAGCAGTAACCTCATGACAGCTAGCACAGATACGCAGTATTTT. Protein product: CASSNLMTASTDTQYF.

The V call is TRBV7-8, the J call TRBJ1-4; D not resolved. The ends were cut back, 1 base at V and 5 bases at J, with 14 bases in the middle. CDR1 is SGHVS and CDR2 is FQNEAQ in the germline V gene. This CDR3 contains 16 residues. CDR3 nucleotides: TGTGCCAGCAGCTTAGGAGGGTTCCTCTTAAATGAAAAACTGTTTTTT. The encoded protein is CASSLGGFLLNEKLFF. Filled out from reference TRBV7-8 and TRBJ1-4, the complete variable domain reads GAGVSQSPRYKVAKRGQDVALRCDPISGHVSLFWYQQALGQGPEFLTYFQNEAQLDKSGLPSDRFFAERPEGSVSTLKIQRTQQEDSAVYLCASSLGGFLLNEKLFFGSGTQLSVL.

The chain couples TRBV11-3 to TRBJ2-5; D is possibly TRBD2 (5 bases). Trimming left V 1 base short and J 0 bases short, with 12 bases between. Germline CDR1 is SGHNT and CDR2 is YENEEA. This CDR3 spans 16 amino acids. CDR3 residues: CASSLGGPNYQETQYF. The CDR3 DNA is TGTGCCAGCAGCTTAGGCGGGCCCAATTACCAAGAGACCCAGTACTTC.

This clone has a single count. CDR3 in amino acids: CASSPQGEVDTQYF. The CDR3 DNA is TGTGCCAGCTCACCACAAGGAGAAGTAGATACGCAGTATTTT. This chain links TRBV18 with TRBJ2-3, with D unresolved. V was clipped by 1 base and J by 5 bases, with 10 bases between them. The CDR3 spans 14 residues. Germline CDR1 is KGHSH and CDR2 is LQKENI.

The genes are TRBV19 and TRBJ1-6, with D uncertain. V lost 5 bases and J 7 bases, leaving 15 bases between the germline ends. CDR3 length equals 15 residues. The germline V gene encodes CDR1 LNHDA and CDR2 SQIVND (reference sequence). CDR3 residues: CASSLSSRYNSPLHF. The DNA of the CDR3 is TGTGCCAGTAGTTTATCGAGTCGTTACAATTCACCCCTCCACTTT.

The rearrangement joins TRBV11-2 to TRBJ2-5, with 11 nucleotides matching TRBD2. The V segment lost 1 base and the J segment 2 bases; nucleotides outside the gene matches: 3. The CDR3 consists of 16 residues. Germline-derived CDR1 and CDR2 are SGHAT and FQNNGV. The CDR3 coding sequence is TGTGCCAGCAGCTTAGTGGCTAGCGGGAGGCAAGAGACCCAGTACTTC. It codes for CASSLVASGRQETQYF. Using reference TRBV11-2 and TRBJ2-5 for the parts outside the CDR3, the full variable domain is EAGVAQSPRYKIIEKRQSVAFWCNPISGHATLYWYQQILGQGPKLLIQFQNNGVVDDSQLPKDRFSAERLKGVDSTLKIQPAKLEDSAVYLCASSLVASGRQETQYFGPGTRLLVL.

DNA for the CDR3: TGTGCCAGCAGTAACCCTAGCGGGCCACCCTACGAGCAGTACTTC. Protein sequence: CASSNPSGPPYEQYF. The chain combines TRBV27 with TRBJ2-7, with 8 bases matching TRBD2. The CDR3 spans 15 residues. CDR1 is MNHEY, CDR2 SMNVEV, per germline (reference sequence). V dropped 5 bases and J dropped 2; count of bases not matched to a gene: 8.

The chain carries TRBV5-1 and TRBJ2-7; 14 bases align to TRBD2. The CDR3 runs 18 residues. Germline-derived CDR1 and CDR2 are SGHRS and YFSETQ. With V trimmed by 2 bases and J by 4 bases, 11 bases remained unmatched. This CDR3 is CASSLKVPGLAGDYEQYF. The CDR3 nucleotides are TGCGCCAGCAGCTTAAAGGTCCCGGGACTAGCGGGAGATTACGAGCAGTACTTC.

CDR3 in amino acids: CASSPDRGGGELFF. CDR3 DNA: TGTGCCAGCAGTCCGGACAGAGGGGGCGGGGAGCTGTTTTTT. This chain uses TRBV6-5 with TRBJ2-2, with D possibly TRBD1 on 6 matching bases. Germline CDR1 is MNHEY and CDR2 is SVGAGI. CDR3 size: 14 residues. V was clipped by 5 bases and J by 7 bases, with 14 bases between them.

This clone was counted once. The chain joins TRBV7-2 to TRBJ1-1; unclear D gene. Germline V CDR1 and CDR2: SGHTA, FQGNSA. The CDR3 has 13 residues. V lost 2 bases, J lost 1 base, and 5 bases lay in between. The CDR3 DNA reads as TGTGCCAGCAGCTTAACAAGGAACACTGAAGCTTTCTTT. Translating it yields CASSLTRNTEAFF.

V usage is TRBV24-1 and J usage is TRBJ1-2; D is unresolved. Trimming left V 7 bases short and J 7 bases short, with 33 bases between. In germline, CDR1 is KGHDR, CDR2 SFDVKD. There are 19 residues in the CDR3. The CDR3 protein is CATSPGRTGPRRGLSGYTF. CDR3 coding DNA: TGTGCCACCAGCCCAGGACGCACCGGACCGCGAAGAGGCTTGAGTGGCTACACCTTC.

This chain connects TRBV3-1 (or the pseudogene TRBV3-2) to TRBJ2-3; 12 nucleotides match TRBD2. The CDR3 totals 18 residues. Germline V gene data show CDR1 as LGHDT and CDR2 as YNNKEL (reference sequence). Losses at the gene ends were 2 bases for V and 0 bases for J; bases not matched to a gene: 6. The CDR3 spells CASSQHTSGRRSTDTQYF. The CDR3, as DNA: TGTGCCAGCAGCCAACATACTAGCGGGAGGCGAAGCACAGATACGCAGTATTTT.

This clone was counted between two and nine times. DNA of the CDR3: TGTGCCAGCTCACCCGGCGAGGGAATTGATACGCAGTATTTT. This codes for CASSPGEGIDTQYF. The V call is TRBV18, the J call TRBJ2-3; D is perhaps TRBD2 (5 bases). V was trimmed by 3 bases and J by 6 bases, leaving 13 bases between them. Germline values: CDR1 KGHSH, CDR2 LQKENI. The CDR3 has 14 residues.

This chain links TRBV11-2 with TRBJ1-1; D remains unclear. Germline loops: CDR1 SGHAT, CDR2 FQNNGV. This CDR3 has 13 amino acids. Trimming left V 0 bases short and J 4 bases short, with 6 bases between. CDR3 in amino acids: CASSLDEATEAFF. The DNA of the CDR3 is TGTGCCAGCAGCTTAGATGAGGCCACTGAAGCTTTCTTT.

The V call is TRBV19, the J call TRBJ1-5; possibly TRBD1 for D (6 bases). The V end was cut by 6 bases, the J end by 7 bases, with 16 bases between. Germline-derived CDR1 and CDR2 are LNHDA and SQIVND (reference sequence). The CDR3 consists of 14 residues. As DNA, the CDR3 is TGTGCCAGTAGAGCCAGGGGTTCGGGGCAGCCCCAGCATTTT. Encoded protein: CASRARGSGQPQHF.

For the CDR3, the DNA is TGTGCCAGCAGCGGGGTGGTGGGTATTGGCTACACCTTC. The encoded protein is CASSGVVGIGYTF. The chain has TRBV5-4 and TRBJ1-2; D is unresolved. The CDR3 covers 13 residues. The V end was cut by 4 bases, the J end by 7 bases, with 14 bases between. In germline, CDR1 is SGHNT, CDR2 YYREEE (reference sequence).

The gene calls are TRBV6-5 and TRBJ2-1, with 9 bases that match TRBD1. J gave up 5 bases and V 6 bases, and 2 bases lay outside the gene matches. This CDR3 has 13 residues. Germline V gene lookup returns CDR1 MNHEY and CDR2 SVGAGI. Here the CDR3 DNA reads TGTGCCAGCAGGGGGACAGGGAACAATGAGCAGTTCTTC. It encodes CASRGTGNNEQFF.

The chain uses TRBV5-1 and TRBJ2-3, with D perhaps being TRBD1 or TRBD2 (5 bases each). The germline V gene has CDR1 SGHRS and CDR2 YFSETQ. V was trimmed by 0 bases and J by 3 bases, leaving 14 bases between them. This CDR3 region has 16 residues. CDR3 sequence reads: CASSLEPGRSTDTQYF. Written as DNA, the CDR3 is TGCGCCAGCAGCTTGGAACCGGGACGTTCTACAGATACGCAGTATTTT.

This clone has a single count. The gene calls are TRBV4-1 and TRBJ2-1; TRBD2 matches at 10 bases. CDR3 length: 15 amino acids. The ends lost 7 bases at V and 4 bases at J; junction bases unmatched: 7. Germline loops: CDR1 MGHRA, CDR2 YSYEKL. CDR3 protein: CASTQREGSYNEQFF. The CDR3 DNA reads TGCGCCAGCACGCAGCGGGAGGGATCGTACAATGAGCAGTTCTTC.

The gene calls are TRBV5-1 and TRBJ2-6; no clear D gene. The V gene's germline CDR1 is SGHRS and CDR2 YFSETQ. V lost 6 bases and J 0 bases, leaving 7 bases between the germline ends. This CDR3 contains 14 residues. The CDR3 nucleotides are TGCGCCAGCAACATGTACTCTGGGGCCAACGTCCTGACTTTC. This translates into CASNMYSGANVLTF.

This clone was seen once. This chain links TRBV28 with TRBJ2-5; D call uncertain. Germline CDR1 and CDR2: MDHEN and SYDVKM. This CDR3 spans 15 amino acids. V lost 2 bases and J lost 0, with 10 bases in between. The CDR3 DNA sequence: TGTGCCAGCAGTTTACTCGATGGGGACCAAGAGACCCAGTACTTC. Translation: CASSLLDGDQETQYF.